What follows are 10 T cell receptor beta chains derived from one specimen sequenced in a study of T-cell memory formation after mild COVID-19. TCRdb processed the 5' RACE reads anew with MiXCR; each CDR3 protein has one entry. Found here are hundreds of thousands of distinct CDR3 sequences, 20% of them singletons; the top ten hold more than 8%. Sequenced sample: PBMCs or a T cell subset sorted from them (not recorded which). The receptors derive from an adult woman who had mild COVID-19 (a few samples of this study predate the infection). Cell type and time point are not known.

The chain links TRBV30 to TRBJ1-1; 9 bases line up with TRBD1. J lost 11 bases, V lost 2 bases, and 9 bases had no gene match. The CDR3 consists of 13 residues. From germline, CDR1 is GTSNPN and CDR2 SVGIG (reference sequence). CDR3 residues: CAWSLTGGFGAFF. The CDR3 nucleotides read TGTGCCTGGAGTTTAACAGGGGGCTTTGGGGCTTTCTTT. Filled out from reference TRBV30 and TRBJ1-1, the complete variable domain reads SQTIHQWPATLVQPVGSPLSLECTVEGTSNPNLYWYRQAAGRGLQLLFYSVGIGQISSEVPQNLSASRPQDRQFILSSKKLLLSDSGFYLCAWSLTGGFGAFFGQGTRLTVV.

This clonotype appeared a few times. This chain joins TRBV4-1 and TRBJ1-1; TRBD1 might be the D (6 bases). CDR3 length: 15 amino acids. The germline CDR1 and CDR2 sequences are MGHRA and YSYEKL. V was cut by 7 bases and J by 1 base, with 16 bases left in between. The CDR3: CASNLGHTKNTEAFF. CDR3 nucleotide sequence: TGCGCCAGCAACCTGGGACATACGAAGAACACTGAAGCTTTCTTT.

This clonotype has only a few counts. This chain connects TRBV20-1 to TRBJ1-1, with D hard to call. The germline V gene encodes CDR1 DFQATT and CDR2 SNEGSKA (reference sequence). Trimming took off 0 bases at V and 2 bases at J, with 10 bases between the two ends. The CDR3 runs to 14 residues. This CDR3 reads CSARDRRANTEAFF. CDR3 nucleotides: TGCAGTGCTAGAGATAGACGGGCTAACACTGAAGCTTTCTTT.

The V call is TRBV12-3 or TRBV12-4, the J call TRBJ2-3; D is possibly TRBD1 (5 bases). This CDR3 region has 14 residues. With 5 bases removed from V and 1 base from J, the gap between germline ends came to 10 bases. CDR3 sequence: CASSTLGGTDTQYF. The CDR3, as DNA: TGTGCCAGCAGTACCTTAGGGGGCACAGATACGCAGTATTTT.

The chain couples TRBV5-5 to TRBJ2-3, with 7 bases matching TRBD2. Germline assignment: CDR1 SGHKS and CDR2 YYEKEE (reference sequence). This CDR3 region has 18 residues. V was pared by 1 base and J by 3 bases, with 14 bases of the junction left unmatched. CDR3 residues: CASSLRLLLAEITDTQYF. For the CDR3, the DNA is TGTGCCAGCAGCTTGAGGTTACTCCTAGCGGAGATTACAGATACGCAGTATTTT.

Points on this clonotype: Relative to the germline gene, one junction end is altered; a read error may explain this. The chain carries TRBV7-9 and TRBJ1-2; D is unclear. The germline CDR1 and CDR2 sequences are SEHNR and FQNEAQ (reference sequence). The CDR3 totals 13 residues. As DNA, the CDR3 is TGTGACAGCAGCCGTGACGCATTCTATGGCTACACCTTC. This sequence encodes CDSSRDAFYGYTF.

The chain combines TRBV5-1 with TRBJ1-1; D call uncertain. From germline, CDR1 is SGHRS and CDR2 YFSETQ. This CDR3 has 12 amino acids. V dropped 4 bases and J dropped 8 bases, with 12 bases sitting between them. The CDR3 DNA reads TGCGCCAGCAGCCTCCAAGGGAGAGAAGCTTTCTTT. Translated: CASSLQGREAFF. The whole variable domain, filled in from reference TRBV5-1 and TRBJ1-1, reads KAGVTQTPRYLIKTRGQQVTLSCSPISGHRSVSWYQQTPGQGLQFLFEYFSETQRNKGNFPGRFSGRQFSNSRSEMNVSTLELGDSALYLCASSLQGREAFFGQGTRLTVV.

This clonotype was seen a handful of times. Being one base from a much bigger clone, this may be a read error. The V gene is TRBV6-2 or TRBV6-3, the J gene TRBJ1-1; a weak D match, TRBD1 (5 bases). The CDR3 is 13 residues long. Germline V lookup: CDR1 MNHEY, CDR2 SVGEGT. The germline V and J ends were trimmed by 6 bases and 1 base, with 9 bases remaining between them. The CDR3 region is CASSPTENTEAFF. The CDR3 DNA follows: TGTGCCAGCAGCCCGACAGAGAACACTGAAGCTTTCTTT.

The J gene is TRBJ2-2, the V gene TRBV10-3; no clear D. Trimming left V 10 bases short and J 1 base short, with 13 bases between. CDR1 is ENHRY and CDR2 is SYGVKD in the germline V gene. The CDR3 sequence is 14 residues long. The CDR3 sequence is CATGRDKNTGELFF. The CDR3 coding sequence is TGTGCCACAGGCCGCGACAAGAACACCGGGGAGCTGTTTTTT.

V is TRBV7-2 and J is TRBJ1-5, with D unclear. V was shortened by 1 base and J by 8 bases, with 15 bases between the two germline ends. CDR3 length equals 15 residues. Germline loops: CDR1 SGHTA, CDR2 FQGNSA. CDR3: CASSLVTRGGEPQHF. The CDR3 DNA sequence: TGTGCCAGCAGCTTAGTTACCCGAGGCGGAGAGCCCCAGCATTTT.